The TCR beta chain described here comes from a study of blood T cell repertoires in COVID-19. About the study: COVID-19 samples, acute and convalescent, were from the United States, Italy and Spain. From T cells, B-cell-depleted T cells, or PBMCs came the material, which was cDNA or gDNA.

This clone was detected once. Methods used by the authors: The authors estimated nucleated cell counts from reference gene primer amplification. Assay: immunoSEQ multiplex PCR; the TCRdb copy retains only in-frame clones and omits some. D and trimming were read from the DNA, whereas the V and J calls and clone size are those reported in that table. The sample lists around 130,000 clones; around 80% were seen once. The CDR3 contains 15 residues. V lost 7 bases and J 0 bases, leaving 13 bases between the germline ends. The V gene's germline CDR1 is SNHLY and CDR2 FYNNEI. This TCR was recovered from a man between 65 and 85 years old with acute or convalescent COVID-19. V is TRBV2 and J is TRBJ2-1; D may be TRBD2 (5 bases). Material: peripheral blood. The CDR3 sequence is CASIESGSSYNEQFF. The CDR3 nucleotides read TGTGCCAGCATCGAATCTGGGAGCTCCTACAATGAGCAGTTCTTC.